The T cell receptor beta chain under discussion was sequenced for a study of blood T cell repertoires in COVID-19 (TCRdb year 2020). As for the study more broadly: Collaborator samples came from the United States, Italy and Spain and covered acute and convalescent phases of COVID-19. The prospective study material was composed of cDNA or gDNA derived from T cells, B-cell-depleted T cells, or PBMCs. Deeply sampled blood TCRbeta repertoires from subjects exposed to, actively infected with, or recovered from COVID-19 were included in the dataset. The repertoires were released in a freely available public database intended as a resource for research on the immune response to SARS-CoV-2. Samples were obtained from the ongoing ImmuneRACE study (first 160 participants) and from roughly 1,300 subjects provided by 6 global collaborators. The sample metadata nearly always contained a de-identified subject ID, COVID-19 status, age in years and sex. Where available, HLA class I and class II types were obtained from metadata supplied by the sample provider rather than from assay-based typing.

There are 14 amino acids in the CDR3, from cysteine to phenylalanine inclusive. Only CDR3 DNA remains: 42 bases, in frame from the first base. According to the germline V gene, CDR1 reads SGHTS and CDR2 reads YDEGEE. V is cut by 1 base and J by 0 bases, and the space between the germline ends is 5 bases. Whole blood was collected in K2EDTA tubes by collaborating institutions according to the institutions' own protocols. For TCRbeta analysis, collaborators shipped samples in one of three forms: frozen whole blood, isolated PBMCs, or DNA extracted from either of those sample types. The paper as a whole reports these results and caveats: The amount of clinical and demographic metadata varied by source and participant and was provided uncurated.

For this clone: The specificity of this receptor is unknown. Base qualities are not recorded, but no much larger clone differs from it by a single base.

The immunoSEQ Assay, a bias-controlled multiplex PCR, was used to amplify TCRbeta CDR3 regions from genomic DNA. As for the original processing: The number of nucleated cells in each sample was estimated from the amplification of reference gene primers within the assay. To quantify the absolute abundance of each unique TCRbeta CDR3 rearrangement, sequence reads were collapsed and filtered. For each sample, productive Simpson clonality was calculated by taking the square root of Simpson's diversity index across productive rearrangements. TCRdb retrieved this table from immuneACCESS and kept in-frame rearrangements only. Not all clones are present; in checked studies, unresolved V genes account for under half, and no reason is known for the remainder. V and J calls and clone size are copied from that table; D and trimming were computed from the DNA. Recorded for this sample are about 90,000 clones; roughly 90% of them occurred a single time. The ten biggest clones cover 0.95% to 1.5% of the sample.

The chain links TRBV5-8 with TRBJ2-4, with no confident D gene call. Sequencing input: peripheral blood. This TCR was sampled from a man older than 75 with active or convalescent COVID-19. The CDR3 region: CASSLLGAKNIQYF. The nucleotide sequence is TGTGCCAGCAGCTTGCTCGGAGCCAAAAACATTCAGTACTTC.